This T cell receptor (beta chain) was identified during a study of blood T cell repertoires in COVID-19 (dated by TCRdb to the early 2020s). For context, the study as a whole: The collaborator samples originated in the United States, Italy and Spain and spanned the acute and convalescent phases of COVID-19. Samples came from the ongoing ImmuneRACE study (first 160 participants) plus 1,254 subjects from 6 global collaborators. A freely available public database, intended as a resource for researchers studying the immune response to SARS-CoV-2, is where the repertoires were released. Sample metadata almost always included a de-identified subject ID, COVID-19 status, age in years and sex. HLA class I and class II types, where available, came from metadata supplied by the sample provider rather than from assay-based typing. The material from the prospective study consisted of cDNA or gDNA derived from T cells, B-cell-depleted T cells, or PBMCs. Subjects who had been exposed to COVID-19, were actively infected with it, or had recovered from it provided the deeply sampled blood TCRbeta repertoires that made up the dataset. Results the study describes overall, beyond this receptor: The quantity of clinical and demographic metadata differed by source and by participant and was supplied without curation.

Participants in the prospective study were aged 18 to 89 years, lived in over 20 United States geographic areas, and enrolled through a virtual design. In the prospective study, cohorts were assigned on the basis of participant-reported clinical history obtained from a screening survey and a study questionnaire. Recovered participants in ImmuneRACE Cohort 3 were defined as having two consecutive negative NP/OP PCR tests, clearance from a healthcare professional, or resolution of symptoms. Each participant in the prospective study had whole blood, serum and a nasopharyngeal or oropharyngeal swab collected by mobile phlebotomists. Prospective study participants could optionally give additional blood draws and questionnaires over a roughly two-month period. Blood samples from the prospective study were shipped frozen or at room temperature prior to DNA extraction. The immunoSEQ Assay, a bias-controlled multiplex PCR, was used to amplify TCRbeta CDR3 regions from genomic DNA. Under the source paper's analysis protocol: The number of nucleated cells in each sample was estimated by amplification of reference gene primers within the assay. Sequence reads were collapsed and filtered to measure the absolute abundance of every unique TCRbeta CDR3 rearrangement. For each sample, productive Simpson clonality was calculated as the square root of Simpson's diversity index over productive rearrangements. Drawn from immuneACCESS, this table holds only the in-frame rearrangements with V and J called that TCRdb kept. Clones are partly lost; checked studies trace under half to an unresolved V gene and leave the rest unexplained. That table is the source of V, J and clone size, and D and trimming were worked out from the DNA. The table for this sample lists about 300,000 clones; under 90% of them were counted only once. Less than 2% of the sample comes from the top ten.

The CDR3, cysteine through phenylalanine, is 14 amino acids long. Only the CDR3 DNA stays, 42 bases, in frame from base 1. V trim: 2 bases; J trim: 5 bases; unmatched bases: 4. CDR1 and CDR2 (SEHNR, FQNEAQ) derive from the germline V gene (reference sequence). Worth noting for this clone: Its target antigen remains unknown. Base qualities are not provided; no much larger clone lies one nucleotide away.

The receptor chain draws on TRBV7-9 and TRBJ2-7, with 9 bases in between that match TRBD1. This receptor was taken from a woman aged 40 to 50 who had recovered from COVID-19. The sample consisted of PBMCs or T cells enriched from blood (not recorded which). For the CDR3, the sequence is CASSLLGQGNEQYF. The nucleotide sequence reads TGTGCCAGCAGCTTACTCGGACAGGGGAACGAGCAGTACTTC. The reference TRBV7-9 and TRBJ2-7 proteins fill in what lies around the CDR3, so the full variable domain reads DTGVSQNPRHKITKRGQNVTFRCDPISEHNRLYWYRQTLGQGPEFLTYFQNEAQLEKSRLLSDRFSAERPKGSFSTLEIQRTEQGDSAMYLCASSLLGQGNEQYFGPGTRLTVT.